This T cell receptor (beta chain) was sequenced for a study of blood T cells in healthy people across ages. With a J-beta primer mix and a sample-barcoded 5' primer, a second PCR ran roughly 6 to 11 cycles. Via MiXCR, TCRdb re-called the 5' RACE reads, giving one row per CDR3 protein. The data show fewer than 2,000,000 distinct CDR3 sequences, about two fifths seen once. Researchers isolated at least 6.5 million PBMCs per sample. V lost 1 base, J lost 7 bases, and 14 bases lay in between. From germline, CDR1 is SQVTM and CDR2 ANQGSEA. This CDR3 spans 15 amino acids. Study-level results: The study lacked donor CMV status, which possibly confounded expanded clonotype changes. More naive CD4+ cells and higher diversity were found in long-lived than in aged donors. Reliance upon unsorted PBMCs precluded definitive naive versus antigen-experienced comparison.

A word on this clonotype: The target antigen is unknown.

Source material: blood. The TCR comes from a human donor in good health. This rearrangement joins TRBV29-1 to TRBJ1-6, with D hard to call. CDR3 sequence reads: CSVEVEVPKNSPLHF. Here the CDR3 DNA reads TGCAGCGTTGAAGTTGAGGTTCCAAAAAATTCACCCCTCCACTTT.